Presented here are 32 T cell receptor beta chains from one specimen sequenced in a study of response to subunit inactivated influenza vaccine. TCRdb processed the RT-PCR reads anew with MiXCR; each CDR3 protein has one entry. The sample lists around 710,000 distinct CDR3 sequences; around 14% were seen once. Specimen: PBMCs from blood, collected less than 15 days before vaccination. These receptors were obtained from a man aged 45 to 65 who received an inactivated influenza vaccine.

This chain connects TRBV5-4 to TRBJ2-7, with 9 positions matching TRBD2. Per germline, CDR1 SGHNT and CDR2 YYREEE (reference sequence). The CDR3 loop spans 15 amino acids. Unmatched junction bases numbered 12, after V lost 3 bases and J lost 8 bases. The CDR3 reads CASSSNTPSGIKQYF. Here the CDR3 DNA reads TGTGCCAGCAGCTCAAACACTCCTAGCGGGATCAAGCAGTACTTC.

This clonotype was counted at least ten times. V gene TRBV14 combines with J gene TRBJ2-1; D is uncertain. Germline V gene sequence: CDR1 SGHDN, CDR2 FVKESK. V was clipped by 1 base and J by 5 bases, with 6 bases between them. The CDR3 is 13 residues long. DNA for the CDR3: TGTGCCAGCAGCCAAGGCCATAACAATGAGCAGTTCTTC. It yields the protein CASSQGHNNEQFF.

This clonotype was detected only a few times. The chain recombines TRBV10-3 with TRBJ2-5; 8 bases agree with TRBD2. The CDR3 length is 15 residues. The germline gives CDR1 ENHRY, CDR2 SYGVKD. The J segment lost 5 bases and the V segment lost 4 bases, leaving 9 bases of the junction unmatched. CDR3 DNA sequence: TGTGCCATCAGTGGCACGGAACTAGCGGCGGAGACCCAGTACTTC. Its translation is CAISGTELAAETQYF.

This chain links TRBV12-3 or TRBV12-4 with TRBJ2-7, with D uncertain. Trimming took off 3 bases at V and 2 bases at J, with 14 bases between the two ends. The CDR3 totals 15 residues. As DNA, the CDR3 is TGTGCCAGCAGTTTTCGTTCGGGCGGACCCTACGAGCAGTACTTC. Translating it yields CASSFRSGGPYEQYF.

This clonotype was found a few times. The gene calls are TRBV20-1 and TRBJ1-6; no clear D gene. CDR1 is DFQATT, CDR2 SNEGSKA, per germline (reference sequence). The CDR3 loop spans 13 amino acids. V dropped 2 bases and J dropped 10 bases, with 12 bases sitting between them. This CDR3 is CSARQVEESPLHF. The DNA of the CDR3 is TGCAGTGCTAGACAGGTTGAAGAATCACCCCTCCACTTT.

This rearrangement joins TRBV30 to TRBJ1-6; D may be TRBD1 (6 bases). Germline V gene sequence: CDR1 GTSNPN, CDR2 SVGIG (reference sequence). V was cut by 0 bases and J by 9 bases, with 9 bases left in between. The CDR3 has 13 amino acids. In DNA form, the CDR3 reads TGTGCCTGGAGTGTAAACAGGGTTTCACCCCTCCACTTT. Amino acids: CAWSVNRVSPLHF.

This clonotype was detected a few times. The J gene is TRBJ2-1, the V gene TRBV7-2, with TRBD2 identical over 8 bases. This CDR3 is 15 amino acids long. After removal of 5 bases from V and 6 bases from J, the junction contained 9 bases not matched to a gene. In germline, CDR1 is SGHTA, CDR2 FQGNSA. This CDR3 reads CASSKGRGGPNEQFF. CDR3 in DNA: TGTGCCAGCAGCAAAGGACGGGGGGGGCCCAATGAGCAGTTCTTC. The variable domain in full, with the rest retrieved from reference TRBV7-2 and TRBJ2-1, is GAGVSQSPSNKVTEKGKDVELRCDPISGHTALYWYRQSLGQGLEFLIYFQGNSAPDKSGLPSDRFSAERTGGSVSTLTIQRTQQEDSAVYLCASSKGRGGPNEQFFGPGTRLTVL.

CDR3 sequence: CASSEAAWGRVNTEAFF. Here the CDR3 DNA reads TGTGCCAGCAGTGAAGCTGCGTGGGGCCGGGTGAACACTGAAGCTTTCTTT. This chain joins TRBV2 and TRBJ1-1; possible D gene TRBD1, 5 bases. The germline V gene encodes CDR1 SNHLY and CDR2 FYNNEI. Trimming pared 0 bases from V and 0 bases from J, leaving 14 bases between. This CDR3 comprises 17 residues.

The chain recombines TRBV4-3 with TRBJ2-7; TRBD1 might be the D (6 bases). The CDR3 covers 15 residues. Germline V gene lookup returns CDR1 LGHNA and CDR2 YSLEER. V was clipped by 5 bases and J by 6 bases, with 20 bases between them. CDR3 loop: CASSAQQGRVSEQYF. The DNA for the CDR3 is TGCGCCAGCAGCGCACAACAGGGACGGGTCAGCGAGCAGTACTTC.

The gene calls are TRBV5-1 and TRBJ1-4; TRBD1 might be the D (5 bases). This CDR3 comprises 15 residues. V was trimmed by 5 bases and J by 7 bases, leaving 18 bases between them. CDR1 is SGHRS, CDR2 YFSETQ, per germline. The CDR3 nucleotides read TGCGCCAGCAGTTGGGGCCCGAGTGAGGGTGAAAAACTGTTTTTT. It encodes CASSWGPSEGEKLFF. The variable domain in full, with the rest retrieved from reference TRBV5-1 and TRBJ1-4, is KAGVTQTPRYLIKTRGQQVTLSCSPISGHRSVSWYQQTPGQGLQFLFEYFSETQRNKGNFPGRFSGRQFSNSRSEMNVSTLELGDSALYLCASSWGPSEGEKLFFGSGTQLSVL.

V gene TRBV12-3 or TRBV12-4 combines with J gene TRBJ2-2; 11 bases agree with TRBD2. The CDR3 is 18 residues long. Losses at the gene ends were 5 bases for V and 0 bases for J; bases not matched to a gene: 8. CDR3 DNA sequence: TGTGCCAGCAGTCCCGGGACTAGCGGAATCCCGAACACCGGGGAGCTGTTTTTT. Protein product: CASSPGTSGIPNTGELFF.

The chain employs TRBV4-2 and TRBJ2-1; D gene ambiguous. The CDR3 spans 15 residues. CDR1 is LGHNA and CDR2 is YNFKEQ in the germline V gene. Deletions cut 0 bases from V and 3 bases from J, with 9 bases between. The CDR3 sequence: CASSQEFDDYNEQFF. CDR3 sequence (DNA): TGTGCCAGCAGCCAAGAGTTCGATGACTACAATGAGCAGTTCTTC.

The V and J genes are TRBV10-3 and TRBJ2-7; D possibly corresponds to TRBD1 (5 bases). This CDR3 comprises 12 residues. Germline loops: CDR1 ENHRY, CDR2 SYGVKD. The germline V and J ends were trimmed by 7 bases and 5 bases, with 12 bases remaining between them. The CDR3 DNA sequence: TGTGCCATCAAGGGGAATTGGAACGAGCAGTACTTC. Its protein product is CAIKGNWNEQYF.

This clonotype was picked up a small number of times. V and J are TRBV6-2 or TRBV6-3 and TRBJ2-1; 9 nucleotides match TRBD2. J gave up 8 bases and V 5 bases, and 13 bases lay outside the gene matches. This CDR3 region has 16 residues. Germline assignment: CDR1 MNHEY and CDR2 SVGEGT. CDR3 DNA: TGTGCCAGCAGTAAACCCCCGGGGACTAGCTTCGATGAGCAGTTCTTC. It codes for CASSKPPGTSFDEQFF.

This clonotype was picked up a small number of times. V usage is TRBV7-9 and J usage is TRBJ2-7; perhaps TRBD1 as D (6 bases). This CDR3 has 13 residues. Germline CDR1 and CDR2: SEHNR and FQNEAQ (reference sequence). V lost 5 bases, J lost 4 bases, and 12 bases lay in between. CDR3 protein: CASSNTDRYEQYF. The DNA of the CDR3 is TGTGCCAGCAGCAACACGGACAGATACGAGCAGTACTTC. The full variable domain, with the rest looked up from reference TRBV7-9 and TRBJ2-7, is DTGVSQNPRHKITKRGQNVTFRCDPISEHNRLYWYRQTLGQGPEFLTYFQNEAQLEKSRLLSDRFSAERPKGSFSTLEIQRTEQGDSAMYLCASSNTDRYEQYFGPGTRLTVT.

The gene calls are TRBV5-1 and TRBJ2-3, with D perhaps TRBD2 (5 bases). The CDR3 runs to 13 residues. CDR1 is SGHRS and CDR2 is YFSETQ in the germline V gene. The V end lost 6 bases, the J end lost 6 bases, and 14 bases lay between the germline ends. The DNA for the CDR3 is TGCGCCAGCACCTGGACTCCCAACGATACGCAGTATTTT. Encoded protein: CASTWTPNDTQYF.

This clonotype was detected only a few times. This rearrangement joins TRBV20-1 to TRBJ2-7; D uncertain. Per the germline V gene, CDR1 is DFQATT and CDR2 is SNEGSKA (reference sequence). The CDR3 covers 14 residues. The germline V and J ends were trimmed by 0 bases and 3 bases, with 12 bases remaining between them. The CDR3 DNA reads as TGCAGTGCTAGAGATCTCGCGGAGTACTACGAGCAGTACTTC. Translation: CSARDLAEYYEQYF.

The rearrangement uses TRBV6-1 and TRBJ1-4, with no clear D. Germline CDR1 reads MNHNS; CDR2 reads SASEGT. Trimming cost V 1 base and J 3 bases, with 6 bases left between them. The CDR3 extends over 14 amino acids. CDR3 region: CASSEVRSNEKLFF. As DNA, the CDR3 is TGTGCCAGCAGTGAAGTACGGTCTAATGAAAAACTGTTTTTT.

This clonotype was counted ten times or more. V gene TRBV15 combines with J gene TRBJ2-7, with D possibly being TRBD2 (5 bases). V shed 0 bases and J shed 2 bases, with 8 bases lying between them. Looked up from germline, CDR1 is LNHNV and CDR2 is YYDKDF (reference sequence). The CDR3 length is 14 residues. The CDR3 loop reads CATSRDRGTYEQYF. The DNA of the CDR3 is TGTGCCACCAGCAGAGATCGGGGAACCTACGAGCAGTACTTC. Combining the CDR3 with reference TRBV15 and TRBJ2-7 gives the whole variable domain DAMVIQNPRYQVTQFGKPVTLSCSQTLNHNVMYWYQQKSSQAPKLLFHYYDKDFNNEADTPDNFQSRRPNTSFCFLDIRSPGLGDTAMYLCATSRDRGTYEQYFGPGTRLTVT.

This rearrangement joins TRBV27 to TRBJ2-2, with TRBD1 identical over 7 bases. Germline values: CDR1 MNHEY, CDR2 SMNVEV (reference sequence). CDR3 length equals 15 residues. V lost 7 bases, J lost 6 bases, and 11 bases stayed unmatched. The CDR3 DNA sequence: TGTGCCAGCATGGGCCCGGACAGGAGTTCCGGGGAGCTGTTTTTT. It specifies CASMGPDRSSGELFF.

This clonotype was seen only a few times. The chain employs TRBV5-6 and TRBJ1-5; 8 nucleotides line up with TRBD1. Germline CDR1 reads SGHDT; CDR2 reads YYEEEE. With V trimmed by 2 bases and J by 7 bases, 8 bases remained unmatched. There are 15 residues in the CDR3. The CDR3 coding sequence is TGTGCCAGCAGCTTTTCAGGGGGCGGTAGGCAGCCCCAGCATTTT. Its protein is CASSFSGGGRQPQHF.

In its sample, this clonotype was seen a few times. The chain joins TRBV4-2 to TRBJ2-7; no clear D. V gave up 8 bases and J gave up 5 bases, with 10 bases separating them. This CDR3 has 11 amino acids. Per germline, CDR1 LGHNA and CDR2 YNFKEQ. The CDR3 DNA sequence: TGTGCCAGCCGGGTTGGGGACGAGCAGTACTTC. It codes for CASRVGDEQYF.

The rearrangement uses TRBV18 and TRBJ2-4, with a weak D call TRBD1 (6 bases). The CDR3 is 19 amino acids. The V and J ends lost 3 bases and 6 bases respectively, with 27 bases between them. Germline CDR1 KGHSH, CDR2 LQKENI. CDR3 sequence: CASSPGYQGQGDRGNIQYF. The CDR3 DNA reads TGTGCCAGCTCACCCGGGTACCAGGGGCAGGGCGACCGAGGAAACATTCAGTACTTC.

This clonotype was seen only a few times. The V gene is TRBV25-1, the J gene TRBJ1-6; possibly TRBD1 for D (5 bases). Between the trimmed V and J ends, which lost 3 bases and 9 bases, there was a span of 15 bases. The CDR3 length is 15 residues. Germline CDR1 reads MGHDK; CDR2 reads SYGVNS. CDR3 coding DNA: TGTGCCAGCAGTGAGACGACAGTGACCCCTTCACCCCTCCACTTT. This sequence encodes CASSETTVTPSPLHF.

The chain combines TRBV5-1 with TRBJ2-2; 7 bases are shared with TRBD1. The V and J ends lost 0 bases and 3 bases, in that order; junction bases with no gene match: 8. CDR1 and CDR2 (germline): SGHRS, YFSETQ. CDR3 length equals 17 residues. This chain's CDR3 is CASSLGTGIIYTGELFF. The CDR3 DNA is TGCGCCAGCAGCTTGGGGACAGGAATTATTTACACCGGGGAGCTGTTTTTT.

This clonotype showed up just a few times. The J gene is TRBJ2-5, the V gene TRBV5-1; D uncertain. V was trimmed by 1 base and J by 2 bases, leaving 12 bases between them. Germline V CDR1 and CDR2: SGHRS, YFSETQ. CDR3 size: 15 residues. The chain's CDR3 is CASSLTTTSQETQYF. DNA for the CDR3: TGCGCCAGCAGCTTGACCACCACTTCTCAAGAGACCCAGTACTTC.

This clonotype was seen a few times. Here the CDR3 DNA reads TGTGCCAGTAGTACCACGGGGCGCAATCAGCCCCAGCATTTT. It specifies CASSTTGRNQPQHF. This chain links TRBV19 with TRBJ1-5; maybe TRBD1 (5 bases). Per germline, CDR1 LNHDA and CDR2 SQIVND (reference sequence). Trimming removed 4 bases from V and 2 bases from J, with 9 bases in between. The CDR3 is 14 residues long. The variable domain in full, with the rest retrieved from reference TRBV19 and TRBJ1-5, is DGGITQSPKYLFRKEGQNVTLSCEQNLNHDAMYWYRQDPGQGLRLIYYSQIVNDFQKGDIAEGYSVSREKKESFPLTVTSAQKNPTAFYLCASSTTGRNQPQHFGDGTRLSIL.

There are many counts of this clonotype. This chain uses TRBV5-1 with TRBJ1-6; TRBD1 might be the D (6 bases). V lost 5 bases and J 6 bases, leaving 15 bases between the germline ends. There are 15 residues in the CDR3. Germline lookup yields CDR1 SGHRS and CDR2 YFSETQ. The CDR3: CASREGTPANSPLHF. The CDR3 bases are TGCGCCAGCAGAGAGGGGACACCGGCTAATTCACCCCTCCACTTT.

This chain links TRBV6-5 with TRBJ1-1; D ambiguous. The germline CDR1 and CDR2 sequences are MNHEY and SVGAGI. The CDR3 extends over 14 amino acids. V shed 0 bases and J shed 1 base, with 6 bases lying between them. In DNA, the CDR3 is TGTGCCAGCAGTTACTCAGGTTGGAACACTGAAGCTTTCTTT. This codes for CASSYSGWNTEAFF.

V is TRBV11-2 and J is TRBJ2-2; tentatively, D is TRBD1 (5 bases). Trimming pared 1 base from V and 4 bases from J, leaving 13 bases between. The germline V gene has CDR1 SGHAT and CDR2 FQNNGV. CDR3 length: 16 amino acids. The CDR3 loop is CASSLGLTDITGELFF. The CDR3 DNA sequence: TGTGCCAGCAGCTTAGGGCTGACAGACATCACCGGGGAGCTGTTTTTT.

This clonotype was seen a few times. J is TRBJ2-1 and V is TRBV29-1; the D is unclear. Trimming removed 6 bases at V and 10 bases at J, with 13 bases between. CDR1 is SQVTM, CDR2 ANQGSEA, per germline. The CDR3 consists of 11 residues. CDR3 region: CSVRVWGEQFF. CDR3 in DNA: TGCAGCGTACGAGTTTGGGGAGAGCAGTTCTTC.

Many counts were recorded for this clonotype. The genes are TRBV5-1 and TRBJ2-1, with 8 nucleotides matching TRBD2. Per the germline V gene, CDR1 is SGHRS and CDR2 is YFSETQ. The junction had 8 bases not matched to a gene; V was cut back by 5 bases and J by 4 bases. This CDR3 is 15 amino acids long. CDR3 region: CASRLIAGSYNEQFF. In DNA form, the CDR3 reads TGCGCCAGCAGACTTATAGCGGGGTCTTACAATGAGCAGTTCTTC.